Below, 8 T cell receptor beta chains from the same sample are listed, as sequenced in a study of blood T cells in healthy people across ages. PCR was performed a second time for roughly 7 to 12 cycles using a sample-barcoded 5' primer and a J-beta primer mix. TCRdb fed the 5' RACE reads into MiXCR, producing one record per CDR3 protein. Seen here are roughly 1,300,000 distinct CDR3 sequences, around 59% observed once, and the top ten hold about 6.3%. Input material: blood. Receptor source: a man between 18 and 35 years old in good health.

J is TRBJ1-1 and V is TRBV20-1; D possibly corresponds to TRBD1 (6 bases). The V end lost 0 bases, the J end lost 4 bases, and 18 bases lay between the germline ends. This CDR3 region has 16 residues. The germline V gene has CDR1 DFQATT and CDR2 SNEGSKA (reference sequence). The chain's CDR3 is CSAREARGGRGTEAFF. The CDR3 DNA sequence: TGCAGTGCTAGAGAGGCCCGGGGGGGGCGGGGCACTGAAGCTTTCTTT.

This chain connects TRBV29-1 to TRBJ2-3; 9 nucleotides match TRBD1. The CDR3 covers 13 residues. V lost 4 bases to trimming and J lost 4 bases; unmatched junction nucleotides: 3. Germline assignment: CDR1 SQVTM and CDR2 ANQGSEA. DNA for the CDR3: TGCAGCGTTGGACAGGGGGAAGCAGATACGCAGTATTTT. Protein product: CSVGQGEADTQYF.

The rearrangement uses TRBV11-2 and TRBJ1-5; D remains ambiguous. The germline V gene encodes CDR1 SGHAT and CDR2 FQNNGV. Trimming shortened V by 1 base and J by 5 bases, and 21 bases separated the two germline ends. The CDR3 spans 18 residues. The CDR3 DNA reads TGTGCCAGCAGCTTAGGGAATAGGTTGGCAAGCCGACATCAGCCCCAGCATTTT. Residues: CASSLGNRLASRHQPQHF.

This clonotype was found once. Being one base from a much bigger clone, this may be a read error. The chain employs TRBV5-4 and TRBJ1-2; TRBD1 matches 7 bases. The CDR3 loop spans 13 amino acids. Germline-derived CDR1 and CDR2 are SGHNT and YYREEE (reference sequence). The ends lost 4 bases at V and 4 bases at J; junction bases unmatched: 4. CDR3 sequence reads: CASSTDRIYGYTF. The CDR3 DNA is TGTGCCAGCAGCACGGACAGGATCTATGGCTACACCTTC.

The V call is TRBV29-1, the J call TRBJ2-1, with D possibly matching TRBD2 (5 bases). The CDR3 covers 14 residues. Trimming removed 4 bases at V and 1 base at J, with 11 bases between. Germline CDR1 is SQVTM and CDR2 is ANQGSEA. CDR3 DNA sequence: TGCAGCGTTGTCGTCTCGGGGTCCTACAATGAGCAGTTCTTC. Its protein product is CSVVVSGSYNEQFF.

This clonotype appeared a single time. V is TRBV20-1 and J is TRBJ2-7; the D gene is possibly TRBD1 (6 bases). Germline V gives CDR1 DFQATT, CDR2 SNEGSKA (reference sequence). This CDR3 is built from 15 residues. Trimming cost V 3 bases and J 7 bases, with 22 bases left between them. The CDR3 DNA reads TGCAGTGCTAGGCATCAAACAGGGTACCTAGGGGAGCAGTACTTC. Translated: CSARHQTGYLGEQYF.

This clonotype was observed a handful of times. This chain joins TRBV7-8 and TRBJ2-5, with TRBD2 matching over 7 bases. Germline V gives CDR1 SGHVS, CDR2 FQNEAQ. CDR3 length: 15 amino acids. Germline trimming cut 4 bases from V and 5 bases from J; bases unmatched to any gene: 10. The CDR3 sequence is CASSSGTINLETQYF. In nucleotides, the CDR3 is TGTGCCAGCAGCTCCGGGACTATTAACTTGGAGACCCAGTACTTC.

The chain uses TRBV2 and TRBJ2-7; TRBD1 agrees at 8 bases. The CDR3 is made up of 14 amino acids. Germline assignment: CDR1 SNHLY and CDR2 FYNNEI. Trimming removed 8 bases from V and 3 bases from J; junction bases left unmatched: 9. As DNA, the CDR3 is TGTGCCAGCTCGACCGGGACAGGTATCTACGAGCAGTACTTC. It specifies CASSTGTGIYEQYF.